This T cell receptor (beta chain) was captured by sequencing in a study of blood T cell repertoires in COVID-19. Study information: Collection of acute and convalescent COVID-19 samples took place in the United States, Italy and Spain. PBMCs, B-cell-depleted T cells, or T cells were the source of the cDNA or gDNA that made up the material.

Per the study methods: Reference gene primer amplification gave estimated nucleated cell counts. The method was immunoSEQ multiplex PCR; TCRdb's version includes in-frame clones alone and lacks a portion of them. V and J calls and clone size are copied from that table; D and trimming were computed from the DNA. The table lists 100,000 or so clones, 88% of them singletons, with about 6.5% in the top ten. Germline V gene sequence: CDR1 MRHNA, CDR2 SNTAGT. The germline V and J ends were trimmed by 0 bases and 7 bases, with 12 bases remaining between them. The CDR3 length is 14 residues. Sequenced: peripheral blood. This receptor was taken from a woman in her fifties or sixties with acute or convalescent COVID-19. The rearrangement uses TRBV6-4 and TRBJ2-5; possible D gene TRBD2, 6 bases. The CDR3 DNA reads as TGTGCCAGCAGTGACTCCCCAGGGCGGGGGACCCAGTACTTC. Protein product: CASSDSPGRGTQYF.